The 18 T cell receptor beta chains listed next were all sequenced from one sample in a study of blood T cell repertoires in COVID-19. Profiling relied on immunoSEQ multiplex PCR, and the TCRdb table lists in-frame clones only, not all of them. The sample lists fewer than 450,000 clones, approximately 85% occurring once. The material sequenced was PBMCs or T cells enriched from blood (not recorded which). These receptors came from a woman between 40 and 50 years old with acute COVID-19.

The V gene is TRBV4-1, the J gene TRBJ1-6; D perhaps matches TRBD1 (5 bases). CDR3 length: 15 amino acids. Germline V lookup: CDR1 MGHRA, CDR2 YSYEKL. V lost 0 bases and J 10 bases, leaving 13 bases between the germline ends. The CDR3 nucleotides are TGCGCCAGCAGCCAAGATCAGCCAGGGTCCTCACCCCTCCACTTT. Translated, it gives CASSQDQPGSSPLHF.

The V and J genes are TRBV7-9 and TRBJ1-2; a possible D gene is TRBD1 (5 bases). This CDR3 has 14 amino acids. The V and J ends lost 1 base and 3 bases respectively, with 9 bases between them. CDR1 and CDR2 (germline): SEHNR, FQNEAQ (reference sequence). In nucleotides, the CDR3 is TGTGCCAGCAGCTTAGAGGGGCGGTACTATGGCTACACCTTC. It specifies CASSLEGRYYGYTF. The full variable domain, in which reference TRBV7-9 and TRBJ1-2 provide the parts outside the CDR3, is DTGVSQNPRHKITKRGQNVTFRCDPISEHNRLYWYRQTLGQGPEFLTYFQNEAQLEKSRLLSDRFSAERPKGSFSTLEIQRTEQGDSAMYLCASSLEGRYYGYTFGSGTRLTVV.

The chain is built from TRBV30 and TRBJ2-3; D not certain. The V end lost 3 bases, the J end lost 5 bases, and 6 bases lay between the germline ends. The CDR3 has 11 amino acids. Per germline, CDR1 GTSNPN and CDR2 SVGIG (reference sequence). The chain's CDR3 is CAWRSVDTQYF. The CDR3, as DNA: TGTGCCTGGAGGTCGGTAGATACGCAGTATTTT.

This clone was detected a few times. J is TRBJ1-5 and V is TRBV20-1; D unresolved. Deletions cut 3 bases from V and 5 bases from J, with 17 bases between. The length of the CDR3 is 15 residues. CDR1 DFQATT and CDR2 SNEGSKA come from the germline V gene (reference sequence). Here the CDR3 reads CSASKHRVVDQPQHF. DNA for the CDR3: TGCAGTGCTAGTAAACATCGGGTGGTAGATCAGCCCCAGCATTTT.

This CDR3 reads CASSLWTSSSGNTIYF. The CDR3 DNA reads TGTGCCAGCAGCTTGTGGACATCCAGCTCTGGAAACACCATATATTTT. This chain uses TRBV7-9 with TRBJ1-3, with D possibly matching TRBD1 (5 bases). CDR1 is SEHNR and CDR2 is FQNEAQ in the germline V gene (reference sequence). This CDR3 is 16 amino acids long. The V end lost 3 bases, the J end lost 0 bases, and 12 bases lay between the germline ends.

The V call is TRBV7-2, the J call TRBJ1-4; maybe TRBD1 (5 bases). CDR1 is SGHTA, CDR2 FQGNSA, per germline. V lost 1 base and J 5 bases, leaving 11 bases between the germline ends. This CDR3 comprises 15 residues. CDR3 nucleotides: TGTGCCAGCAGCTTAGTAGGGGCCAGCAATGAAAAACTGTTTTTT. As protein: CASSLVGASNEKLFF.

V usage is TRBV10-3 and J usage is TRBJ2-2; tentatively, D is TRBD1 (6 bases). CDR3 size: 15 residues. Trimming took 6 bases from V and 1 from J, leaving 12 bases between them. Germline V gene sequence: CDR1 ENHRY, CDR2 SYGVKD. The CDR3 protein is CAISLDSLNTGELFF. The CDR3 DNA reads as TGTGCCATCAGCCTGGACAGTTTGAACACCGGGGAGCTGTTTTTT.

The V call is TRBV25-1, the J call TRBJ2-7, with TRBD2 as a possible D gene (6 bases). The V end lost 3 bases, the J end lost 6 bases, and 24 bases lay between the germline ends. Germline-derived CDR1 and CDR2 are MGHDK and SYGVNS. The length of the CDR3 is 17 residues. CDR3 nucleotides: TGTGCCAGCAGTGACCCCTCTAGGACTAAGGAAGAACCCGAGCAGTACTTC. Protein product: CASSDPSRTKEEPEQYF.

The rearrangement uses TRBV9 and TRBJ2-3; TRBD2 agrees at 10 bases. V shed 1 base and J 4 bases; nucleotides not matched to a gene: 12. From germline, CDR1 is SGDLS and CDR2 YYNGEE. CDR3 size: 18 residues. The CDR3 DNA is TGTGCCAGCAGCGTATCCCTTTCTAGCGGGGGATTCTCAGATACGCAGTATTTT. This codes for CASSVSLSSGGFSDTQYF.

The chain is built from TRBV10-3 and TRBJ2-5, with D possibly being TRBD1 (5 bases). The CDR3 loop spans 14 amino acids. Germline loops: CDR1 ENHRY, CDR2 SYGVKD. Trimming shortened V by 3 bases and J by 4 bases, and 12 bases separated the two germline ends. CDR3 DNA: TGTGCCATCAGTGAAGGCAGGGAAGGAGAGACCCAGTACTTC. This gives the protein CAISEGREGETQYF.

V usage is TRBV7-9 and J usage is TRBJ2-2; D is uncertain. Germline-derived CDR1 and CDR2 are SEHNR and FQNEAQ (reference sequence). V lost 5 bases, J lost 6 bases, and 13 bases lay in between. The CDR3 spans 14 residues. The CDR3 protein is CASSPSSAPGELFF. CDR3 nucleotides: TGTGCCAGCAGCCCCTCCAGCGCTCCCGGGGAGCTGTTTTTT. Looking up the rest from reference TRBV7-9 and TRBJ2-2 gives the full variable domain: DTGVSQNPRHKITKRGQNVTFRCDPISEHNRLYWYRQTLGQGPEFLTYFQNEAQLEKSRLLSDRFSAERPKGSFSTLEIQRTEQGDSAMYLCASSPSSAPGELFFGEGSRLTVL.

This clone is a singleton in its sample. DNA for the CDR3: TGTGCCAGTAGTACGCAAAGGACAGGGGGTTATTATGGCTACACCTTC. Translating it yields CASSTQRTGGYYGYTF. The rearrangement joins TRBV19 to TRBJ1-2; 10 bases map to TRBD1. V shed 4 bases, J shed 5 bases, and the junction held 10 bases outside the gene matches. This CDR3 is 16 amino acids long. The germline gives CDR1 LNHDA, CDR2 SQIVND (reference sequence).

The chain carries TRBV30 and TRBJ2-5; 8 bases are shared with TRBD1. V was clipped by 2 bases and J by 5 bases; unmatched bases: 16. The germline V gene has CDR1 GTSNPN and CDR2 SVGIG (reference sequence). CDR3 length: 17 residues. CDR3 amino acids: CAWSHETPTGVSETQYF. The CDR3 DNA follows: TGTGCCTGGAGTCATGAAACCCCGACAGGGGTGTCGGAGACCCAGTACTTC.

The CDR3 reads CASSPGAAGGTGELFF. The CDR3 coding sequence is TGCGCCAGCAGCCCCGGCGCGGCGGGTGGTACCGGGGAGCTGTTTTTT. The chain employs TRBV10-2 and TRBJ2-2; a weak D match, TRBD2 (5 bases). This CDR3 spans 16 amino acids. V dropped 6 bases and J dropped 5 bases, with 19 bases sitting between them. From germline, CDR1 is WSHSY and CDR2 SAAADI.

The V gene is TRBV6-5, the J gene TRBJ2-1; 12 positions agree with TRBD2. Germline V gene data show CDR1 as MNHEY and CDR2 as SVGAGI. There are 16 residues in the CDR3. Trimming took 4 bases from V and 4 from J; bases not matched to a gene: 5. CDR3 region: CASSFRTSGAYNEQFF. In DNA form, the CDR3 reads TGTGCCAGCAGTTTCCGGACTAGCGGGGCTTACAATGAGCAGTTCTTC.

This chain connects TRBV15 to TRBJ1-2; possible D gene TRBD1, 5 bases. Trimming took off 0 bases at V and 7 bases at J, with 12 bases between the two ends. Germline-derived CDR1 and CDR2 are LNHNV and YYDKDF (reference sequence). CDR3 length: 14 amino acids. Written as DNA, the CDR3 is TGTGCCACCAGCAGAGATTTAAGGGGCGGTGGCTACACCTTC. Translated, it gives CATSRDLRGGGYTF.

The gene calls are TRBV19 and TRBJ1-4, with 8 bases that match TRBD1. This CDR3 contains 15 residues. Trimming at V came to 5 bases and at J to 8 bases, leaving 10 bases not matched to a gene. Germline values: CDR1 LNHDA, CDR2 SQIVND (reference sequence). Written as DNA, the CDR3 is TGTGCCAGTAGTCACGGACAGGGTCCCGAGGAAAAACTGTTTTTT. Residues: CASSHGQGPEEKLFF. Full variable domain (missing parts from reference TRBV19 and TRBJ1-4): DGGITQSPKYLFRKEGQNVTLSCEQNLNHDAMYWYRQDPGQGLRLIYYSQIVNDFQKGDIAEGYSVSREKKESFPLTVTSAQKNPTAFYLCASSHGQGPEEKLFFGSGTQLSVL.

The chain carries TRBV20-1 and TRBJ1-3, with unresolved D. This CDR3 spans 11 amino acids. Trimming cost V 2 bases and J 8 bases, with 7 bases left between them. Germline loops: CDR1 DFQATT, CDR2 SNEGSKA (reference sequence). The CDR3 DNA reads TGCAGTGCTAGAAACGGGGACACCATATATTTT. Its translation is CSARNGDTIYF.